The source of this T cell receptor beta chain is a study of T cells in Graves' hyperthyroidism and ophthalmopathy. Broader study findings: Ophthalmopathy, which appeared later, was predicted by the model a median about 6.8 months before onset.

Disease duration under 2 months; hyperthyroidism patients were aged 18 to 65. Uncontrolled infection, other autoimmune disease, pregnancy or lactation led to exclusion. Blood was sampled at initial diagnosis of hyperthyroidism, prior to onset of any ophthalmopathy symptoms. Germline V CDR1 and CDR2: SEHNR, FQNEAQ (reference sequence). CDR3 size: 14 residues. The junction had 7 bases not matched to a gene; V was cut back by 5 bases and J by 7 bases. The investigators amplified TCR beta CDR3 regions from RNA transcripts. The HTBI primer set was used in a first-round RT-PCR of the TCR CDR3. TCRdb fed the multiplex PCR reads into MiXCR, producing one record per CDR3 protein. The table lists 250,000 to 300,000 distinct CDR3 sequences, about an eighth of them singletons. On this clonotype itself: Antigen: not known.

The chain employs TRBV7-9 and TRBJ1-1; TRBD1 matches at 10 bases. The sample consisted of blood. The clonotype was recovered from a woman younger than 45 with Graves' hyperthyroidism that later progressed to Graves' ophthalmopathy. DNA of the CDR3: TGTGCCAGCAGCCCTGACAGGGGGCGTATTGAAGCTTTCTTT. As protein: CASSPDRGRIEAFF. The entire variable domain, with the rest obtained from reference TRBV7-9 and TRBJ1-1, is as follows: DTGVSQNPRHKITKRGQNVTFRCDPISEHNRLYWYRQTLGQGPEFLTYFQNEAQLEKSRLLSDRFSAERPKGSFSTLEIQRTEQGDSAMYLCASSPDRGRIEAFFGQGTRLTVV.